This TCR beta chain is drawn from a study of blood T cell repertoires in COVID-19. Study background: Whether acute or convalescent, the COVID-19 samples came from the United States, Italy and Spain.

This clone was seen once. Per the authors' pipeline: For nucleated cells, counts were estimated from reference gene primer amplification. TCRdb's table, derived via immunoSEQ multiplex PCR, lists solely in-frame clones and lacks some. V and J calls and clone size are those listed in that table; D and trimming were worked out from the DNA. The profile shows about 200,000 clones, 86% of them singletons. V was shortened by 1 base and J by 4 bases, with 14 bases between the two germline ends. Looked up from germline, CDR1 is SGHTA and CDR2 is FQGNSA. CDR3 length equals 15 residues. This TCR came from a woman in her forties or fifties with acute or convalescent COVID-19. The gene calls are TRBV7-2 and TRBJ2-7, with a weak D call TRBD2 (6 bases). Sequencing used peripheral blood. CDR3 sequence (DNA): TGTGCCAGCAGCTTAGGTGAAGGGGAGGCTTACGAGCAGTACTTC. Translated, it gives CASSLGEGEAYEQYF.